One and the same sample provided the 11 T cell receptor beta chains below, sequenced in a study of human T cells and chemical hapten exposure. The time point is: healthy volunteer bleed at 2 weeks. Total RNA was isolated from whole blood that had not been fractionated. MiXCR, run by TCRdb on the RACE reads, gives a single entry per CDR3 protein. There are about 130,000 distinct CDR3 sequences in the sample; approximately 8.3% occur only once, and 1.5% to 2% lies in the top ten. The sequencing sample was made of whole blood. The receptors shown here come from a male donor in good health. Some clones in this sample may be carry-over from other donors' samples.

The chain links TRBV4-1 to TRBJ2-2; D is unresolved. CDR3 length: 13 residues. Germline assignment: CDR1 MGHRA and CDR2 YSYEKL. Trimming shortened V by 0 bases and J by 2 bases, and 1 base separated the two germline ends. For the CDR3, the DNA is TGCGCCAGCAGCCAAGACAACACCGGGGAGCTGTTTTTT. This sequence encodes CASSQDNTGELFF.

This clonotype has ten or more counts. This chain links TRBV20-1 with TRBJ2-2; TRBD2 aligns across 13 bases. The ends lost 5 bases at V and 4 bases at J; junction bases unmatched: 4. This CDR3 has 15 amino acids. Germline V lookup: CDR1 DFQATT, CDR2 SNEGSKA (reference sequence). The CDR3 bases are TGCAGTGCTCCCGGACTAGCGGGGGTCACCGGGGAGCTGTTTTTT. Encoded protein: CSAPGLAGVTGELFF.

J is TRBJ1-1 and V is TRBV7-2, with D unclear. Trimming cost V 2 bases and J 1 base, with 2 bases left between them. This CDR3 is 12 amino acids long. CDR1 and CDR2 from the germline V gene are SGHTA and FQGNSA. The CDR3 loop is CTSSLTNTEAFF. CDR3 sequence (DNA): TGTACCAGCAGCTTAACGAACACTGAAGCTTTCTTT. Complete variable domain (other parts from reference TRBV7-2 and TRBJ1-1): GAGVSQSPSNKVTEKGKDVELRCDPISGHTALYWYRQSLGQGLEFLIYFQGNSAPDKSGLPSDRFSAERTGGSVSTLTIQRTQQEDSAVYLCTSSLTNTEAFFGQGTRLTVV.

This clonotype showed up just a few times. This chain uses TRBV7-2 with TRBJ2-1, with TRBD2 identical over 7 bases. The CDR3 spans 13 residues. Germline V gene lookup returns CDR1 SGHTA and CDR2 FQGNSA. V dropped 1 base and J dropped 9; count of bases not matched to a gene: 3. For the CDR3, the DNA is TGTGCCAGCAGCTTAGAAAGCGGGATTGAGCAGTTCTTC. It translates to CASSLESGIEQFF.

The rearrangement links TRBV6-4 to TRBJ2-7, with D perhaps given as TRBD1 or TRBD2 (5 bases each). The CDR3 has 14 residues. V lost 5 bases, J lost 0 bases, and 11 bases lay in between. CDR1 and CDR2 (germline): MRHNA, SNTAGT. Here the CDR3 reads CASSPRDGSYEQYF. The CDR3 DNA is TGTGCCAGCAGTCCGAGGGACGGCTCCTACGAGCAGTACTTC.

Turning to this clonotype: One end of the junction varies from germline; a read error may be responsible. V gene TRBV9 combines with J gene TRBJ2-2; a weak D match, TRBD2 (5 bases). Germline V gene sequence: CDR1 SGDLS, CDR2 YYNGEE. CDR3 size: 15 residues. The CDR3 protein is CASSVRDLNTGELLF. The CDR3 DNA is TGTGCCAGCAGCGTCCGGGATCTAAACACCGGGGAGCTGCTTTTT.

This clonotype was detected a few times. The CDR3: CASHPVPGGPFYEQYF. DNA for the CDR3: TGTGCCAGCCACCCCGTTCCGGGGGGCCCCTTCTACGAGCAGTACTTC. The chain has TRBV11-1 and TRBJ2-7, with D possibly TRBD2 on 7 matching bases. The CDR3 is made up of 16 amino acids. Germline V lookup: CDR1 SGHAT, CDR2 FQDESV (reference sequence). V gave up 8 bases and J gave up 3 bases, with 23 bases separating them.

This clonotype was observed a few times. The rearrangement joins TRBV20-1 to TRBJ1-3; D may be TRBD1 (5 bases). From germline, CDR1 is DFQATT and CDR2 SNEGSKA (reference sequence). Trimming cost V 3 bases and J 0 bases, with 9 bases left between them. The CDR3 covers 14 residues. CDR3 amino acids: CSARNRNSGNTIYF. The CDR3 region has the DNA TGCAGTGCTAGGAACAGGAACTCTGGAAACACCATATATTTT.

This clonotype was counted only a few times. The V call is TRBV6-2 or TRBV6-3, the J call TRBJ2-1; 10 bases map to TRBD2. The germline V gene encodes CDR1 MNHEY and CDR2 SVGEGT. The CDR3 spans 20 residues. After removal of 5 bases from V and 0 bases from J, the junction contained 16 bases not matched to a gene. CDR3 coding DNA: TGTGCCAGCAGTGTGCTAGCGGGGGCGGCAAATACTCCCTCCTACAATGAGCAGTTCTTC. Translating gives CASSVLAGAANTPSYNEQFF.

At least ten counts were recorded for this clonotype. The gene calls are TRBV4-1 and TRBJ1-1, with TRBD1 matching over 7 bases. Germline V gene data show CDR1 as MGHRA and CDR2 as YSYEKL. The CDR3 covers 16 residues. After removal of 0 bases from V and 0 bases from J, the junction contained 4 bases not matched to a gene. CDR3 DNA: TGCGCCAGCAGCCAAGAAACAGGGGCCTTGAACACTGAAGCTTTCTTT. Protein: CASSQETGALNTEAFF.

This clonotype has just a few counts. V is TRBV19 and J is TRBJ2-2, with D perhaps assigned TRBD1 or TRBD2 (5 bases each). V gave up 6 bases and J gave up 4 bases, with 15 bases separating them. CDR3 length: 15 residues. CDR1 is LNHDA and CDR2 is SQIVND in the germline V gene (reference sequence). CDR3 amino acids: CASRSRDGTTGELFF. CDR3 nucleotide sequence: TGTGCCAGTAGATCCCGGGACGGCACCACCGGGGAGCTGTTTTTT.